What follows is one TCR beta chain and its context. These data come from a study of CD4 T cells in relation to SARS-CoV-2 and coronaviruses. CDR1 and CDR2 from the germline V gene are LGHNT and FRNRAP. After removal of 0 bases from V and 0 bases from J, the junction contained 7 bases not matched to a gene. This CDR3 contains 20 residues. Only in-frame clones appear in the TCRdb table, and some are missing; sequencing was by immunoSEQ multiplex PCR. The sample records more than 30,000 clones, approximately 83% being singletons. Sequencing was performed on memory CD4+ T cells from PBMCs. This rearrangement joins TRBV12-5 to TRBJ2-1; 14 bases map to TRBD2. The origin of this receptor is an adult with COVID-19. CDR3 in amino acids: CASGLVGLAGGSSSYNEQFF. Written as DNA, the CDR3 is TGTGCTAGTGGTTTGGTCGGACTAGCGGGAGGCTCGAGCTCCTACAATGAGCAGTTCTTC.